A selection of T cell receptor beta chains follows, all from one sample in a study of early T cells in non-severe SARS-CoV-2 infection. TCRdb analysed the 5' RACE reads with MiXCR anew, one entry per CDR3 protein. The sample has around 76,000 distinct CDR3 sequences; less than 15% are singletons. The specimen sequenced was whole blood. The origin of the receptors is an adult who was a healthcare worker with PCR-confirmed SARS-CoV-2 infection or an uninfected control (not recorded which). The CDR3 runs from the conserved cysteine through the conserved F or W. Fields, in order: J gene, D gene, V gene, clone size, CDR3 protein. D genes are given only for firm matches. Size is omitted from some rows. Given values are once, few, many or a class for expanded clones.

>TRBJ2-7|.|TRBV9|.
CASSVADYDEQYF
>TRBJ2-5|TRBD1|TRBV28|.
CASRSGTGGRETQYF
>TRBJ2-3|.|TRBV29-1|many
CSVLGGAAGPDTQYF
>TRBJ1-5|.|TRBV6-2/TRBV6-3|few
CASSGWAAYSNQPQHF
>TRBJ2-3|TRBD2|TRBV28|.
CASRTSGRAGDTQYF
>TRBJ1-1|.|TRBV5-1|many
CASSNTGTNTEAFF
>TRBJ2-1|.|TRBV27|few
CASSLGLFSFF
>TRBJ2-1|.|TRBV20-1|.
CSAREFGSESSYNEQFF
>TRBJ2-7|TRBD1|TRBV20-1|many
CSAPRRDRRSYEQYF
>TRBJ2-1|.|TRBV28|many
CASSSPGPSPNEQFF
>TRBJ2-7|.|TRBV29-1|many
CSVGGTSSSYEQYF
>TRBJ1-1|TRBD1|TRBV28|.
CASSLTGERTEAFF
>TRBJ2-1|TRBD2|TRBV29-1|.
CSASASGSYEQFF
>TRBJ2-7|TRBD1|TRBV5-6|many
CASSIGQGTSYEQYF
>TRBJ2-7|.|TRBV18|many
CASSPDGRIMYF
>TRBJ2-7|.|TRBV15|many
CATSPRGSGSYEQYF
>TRBJ2-7|TRBD2|TRBV15|many
CATSRDWAGATYEEQYF
>TRBJ1-5|.|TRBV20-1|.
CSAREAERPQHF
>TRBJ2-1|TRBD2|TRBV5-5|.
CASSLVPGLEVEEQFF
>TRBJ2-1|TRBD1|TRBV20-1|.
CSARQGVYNEQFF
>TRBJ2-7|TRBD1|TRBV2|.
CASSQGQGFHEQYF
>TRBJ2-5|TRBD2|TRBV27|.
CASSSTAGTSSETQYF
>TRBJ2-1|TRBD2|TRBV20-1|few
CSARAPGGGSVLGSYNEQFF
>TRBJ1-2|.|TRBV29-1|many
CSVDGYTF
>TRBJ1-5|TRBD1|TRBV20-1|many
CSARGGTANNQPQHF
>TRBJ2-1|TRBD2|TRBV7-9|few
CASSSGNSGKDEQFF
>TRBJ2-7|.|TRBV7-9|.
CASSPRALGLSEQYF
>TRBJ1-1|.|TRBV12-3/TRBV12-4|.
CASSFWSLNTEAFF
>TRBJ1-1|.|TRBV28|.
CASKGVTEAFF
>TRBJ2-7|TRBD2|TRBV20-1|few
CSHQRGIYEQYF
>TRBJ2-5|.|TRBV7-9|many
CASSSIGETQYF
>TRBJ2-3|TRBD2|TRBV9|.
CASSPTGTSGSSDTQYF
>TRBJ2-4|TRBD2|TRBV11-2|many
CASSLVAGGLDIQYF
>TRBJ2-1|TRBD1|TRBV4-2|many
CASSQPQDRLEALKFF
>TRBJ2-1|.|TRBV7-9|.
CASSLDSRPPYNEQFF
>TRBJ1-5|.|TRBV3-1|few
CASSQGWSNQPQHF
>TRBJ1-6|.|TRBV15|many
CATSPSIGSYNSPLHF
>TRBJ1-1|.|TRBV18|.
CASSPETTGTEAFF
>TRBJ2-3|TRBD2|TRBV9|.
CASSVTSGTRTDTQYF
>TRBJ2-1|TRBD1|TRBV6-2/TRBV6-3|.
CASSYAQGGRRYEQFF
>TRBJ2-1|TRBD2|TRBV20-1|.
CSASPSGINEQFF
>TRBJ2-5|.|TRBV20-1|medium-sized
CASDSDQETQYF
>TRBJ2-7|TRBD2|TRBV18|.
CASSPAGGSSYEQYF
>TRBJ1-1|.|TRBV28|few
CASSRQISRVTEAFF
>TRBJ2-1|TRBD1|TRBV6-1|.
CASSTLDRNNEQFF